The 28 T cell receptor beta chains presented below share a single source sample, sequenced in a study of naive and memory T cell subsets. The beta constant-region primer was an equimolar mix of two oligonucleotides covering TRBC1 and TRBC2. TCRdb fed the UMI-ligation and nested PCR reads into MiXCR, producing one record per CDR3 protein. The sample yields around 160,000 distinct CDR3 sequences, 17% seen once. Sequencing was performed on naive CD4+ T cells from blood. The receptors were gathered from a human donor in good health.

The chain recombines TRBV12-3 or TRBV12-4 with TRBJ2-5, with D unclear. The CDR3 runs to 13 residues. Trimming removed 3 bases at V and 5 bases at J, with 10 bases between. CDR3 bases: TGTGCCAGCAGTTTCCGCCGGTCGGAGACCCAGTACTTC. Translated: CASSFRRSETQYF.

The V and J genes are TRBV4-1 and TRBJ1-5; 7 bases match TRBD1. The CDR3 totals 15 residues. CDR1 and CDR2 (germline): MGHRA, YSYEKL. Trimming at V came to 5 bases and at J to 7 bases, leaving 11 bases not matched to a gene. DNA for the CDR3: TGCGCCAGCAGCGCCCAGACAGGGCGTCCCCAGCCCCAGCATTTT. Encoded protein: CASSAQTGRPQPQHF.

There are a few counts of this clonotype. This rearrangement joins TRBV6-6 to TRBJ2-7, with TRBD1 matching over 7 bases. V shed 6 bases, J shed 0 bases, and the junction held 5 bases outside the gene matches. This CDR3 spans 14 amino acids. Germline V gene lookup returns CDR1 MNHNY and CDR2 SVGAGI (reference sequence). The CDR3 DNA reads TGTGCCAGCAGCTGGGACAGCAGCTCCTACGAGCAGTACTTC. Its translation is CASSWDSSSYEQYF.

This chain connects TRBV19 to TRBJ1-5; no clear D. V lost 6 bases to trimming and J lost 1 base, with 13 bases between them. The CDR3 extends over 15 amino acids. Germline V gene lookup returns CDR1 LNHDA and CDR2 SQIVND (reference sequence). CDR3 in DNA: TGTGCCAGTAGGCCGCTCCACACGAGCAATCAGCCCCAGCATTTT. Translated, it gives CASRPLHTSNQPQHF.

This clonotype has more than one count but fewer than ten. CDR3 coding DNA: TGTGCCAGCAGTTTAGACAGGGGGGTCGACGAGCAGTACTTC. Protein product: CASSLDRGVDEQYF. The genes are TRBV12-3 or TRBV12-4 and TRBJ2-7; 8 nucleotides align to TRBD1. Trimming at V came to 1 base and at J to 5 bases, leaving 4 bases not matched to a gene. This CDR3 region has 14 residues.

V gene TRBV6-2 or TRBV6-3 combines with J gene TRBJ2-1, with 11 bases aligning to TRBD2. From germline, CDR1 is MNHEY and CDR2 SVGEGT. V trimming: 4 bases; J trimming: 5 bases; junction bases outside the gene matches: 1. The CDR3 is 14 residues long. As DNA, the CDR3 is TGTGCCAGCAGTTTAGCGGGAGGGAACAATGAGCAGTTCTTC. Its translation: CASSLAGGNNEQFF.

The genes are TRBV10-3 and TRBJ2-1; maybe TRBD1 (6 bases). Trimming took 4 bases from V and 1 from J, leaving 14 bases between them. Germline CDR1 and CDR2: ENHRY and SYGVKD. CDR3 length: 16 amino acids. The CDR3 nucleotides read TGTGCCATCAGTGGGCAGGGGCCACTATCCTACAATGAGCAGTTCTTC. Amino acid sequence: CAISGQGPLSYNEQFF.

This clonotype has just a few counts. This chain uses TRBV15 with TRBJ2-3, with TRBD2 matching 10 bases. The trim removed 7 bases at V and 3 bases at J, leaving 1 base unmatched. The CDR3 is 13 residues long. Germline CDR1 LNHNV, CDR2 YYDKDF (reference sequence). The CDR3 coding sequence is TGTGCCACCACTAGCGGGAGTACAGATACGCAGTATTTT. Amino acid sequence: CATTSGSTDTQYF.

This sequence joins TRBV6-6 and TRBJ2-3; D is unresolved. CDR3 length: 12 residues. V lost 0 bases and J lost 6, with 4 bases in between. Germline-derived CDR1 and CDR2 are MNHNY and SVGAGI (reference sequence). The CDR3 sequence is CASSYSGDTQYF. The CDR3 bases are TGTGCCAGCAGTTACTCGGGGGATACGCAGTATTTT.

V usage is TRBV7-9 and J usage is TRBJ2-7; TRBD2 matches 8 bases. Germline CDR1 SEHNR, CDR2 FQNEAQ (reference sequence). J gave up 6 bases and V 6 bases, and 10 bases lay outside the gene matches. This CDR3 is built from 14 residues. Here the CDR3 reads CASSPSGLAGEQYF. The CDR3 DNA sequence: TGTGCCAGCAGTCCAAGCGGGCTAGCGGGCGAGCAGTACTTC.

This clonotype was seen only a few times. The CDR3 here is CASSFFLGQQPQHF. CDR3 coding DNA: TGTGCCAGCAGTTTTTTTTTAGGGCAGCAGCCCCAGCATTTT. The rearrangement joins TRBV12-3 or TRBV12-4 to TRBJ1-5; no firm D call. V was cut by 3 bases and J by 7 bases, with 13 bases left in between. The CDR3 spans 14 residues.

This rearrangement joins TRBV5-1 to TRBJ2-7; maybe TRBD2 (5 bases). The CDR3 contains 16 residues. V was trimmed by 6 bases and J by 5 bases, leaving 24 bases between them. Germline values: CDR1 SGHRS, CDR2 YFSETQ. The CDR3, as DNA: TGCGCCAGCATCCGACGGGGAATTAAGGAGGTGGACGAGCAGTACTTC. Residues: CASIRRGIKEVDEQYF. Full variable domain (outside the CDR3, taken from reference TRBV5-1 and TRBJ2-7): KAGVTQTPRYLIKTRGQQVTLSCSPISGHRSVSWYQQTPGQGLQFLFEYFSETQRNKGNFPGRFSGRQFSNSRSEMNVSTLELGDSALYLCASIRRGIKEVDEQYFGPGTRLTVT.

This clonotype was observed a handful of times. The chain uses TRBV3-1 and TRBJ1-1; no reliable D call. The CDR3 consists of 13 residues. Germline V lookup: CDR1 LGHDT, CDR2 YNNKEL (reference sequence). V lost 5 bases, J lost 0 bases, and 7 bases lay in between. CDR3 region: CASSNTLNTEAFF. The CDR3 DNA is TGTGCCAGCAGCAACACGCTGAACACTGAAGCTTTCTTT.

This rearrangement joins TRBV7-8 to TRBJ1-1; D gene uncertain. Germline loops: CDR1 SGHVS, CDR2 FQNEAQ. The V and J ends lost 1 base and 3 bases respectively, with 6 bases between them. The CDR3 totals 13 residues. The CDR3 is CASSLVPDTEAFF. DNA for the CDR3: TGTGCCAGCAGCTTAGTACCGGACACTGAAGCTTTCTTT.

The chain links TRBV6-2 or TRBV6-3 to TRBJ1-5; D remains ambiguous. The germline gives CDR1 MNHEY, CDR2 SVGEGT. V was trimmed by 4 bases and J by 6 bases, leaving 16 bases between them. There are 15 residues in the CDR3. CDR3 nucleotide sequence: TGTGCCAGCAGTTCTATAGGACGCGGGTCTCAGCCCCAGCATTTT. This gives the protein CASSSIGRGSQPQHF.

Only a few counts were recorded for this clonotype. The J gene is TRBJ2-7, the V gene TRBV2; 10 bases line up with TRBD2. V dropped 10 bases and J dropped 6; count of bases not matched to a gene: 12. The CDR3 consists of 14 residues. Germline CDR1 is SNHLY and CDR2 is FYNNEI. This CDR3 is CATAALAGAVEQYF. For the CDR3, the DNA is TGTGCCACAGCGGCCCTAGCGGGAGCCGTCGAGCAGTACTTC.

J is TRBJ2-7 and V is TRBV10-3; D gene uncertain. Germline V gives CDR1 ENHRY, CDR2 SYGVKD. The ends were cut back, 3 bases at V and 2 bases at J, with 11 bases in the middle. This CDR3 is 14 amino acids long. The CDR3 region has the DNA TGTGCCATCAGTGATCGGACCAAAACCTACGAGCAGTACTTC. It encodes CAISDRTKTYEQYF.

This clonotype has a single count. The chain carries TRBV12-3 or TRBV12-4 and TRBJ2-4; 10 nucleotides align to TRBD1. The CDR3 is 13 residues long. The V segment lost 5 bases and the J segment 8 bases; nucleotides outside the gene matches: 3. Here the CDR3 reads CASSDRGRDIQYF. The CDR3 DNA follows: TGTGCCAGCAGTGACAGGGGGCGCGACATTCAGTACTTC.

The CDR3 bases are TGTGCCTGGACCGGGACTTTCGAGCAGTACTTC. Its protein is CAWTGTFEQYF. The chain couples TRBV30 to TRBJ2-7, with D perhaps matching TRBD2 (6 bases). The ends were cut back, 4 bases at V and 6 bases at J, with 10 bases in the middle. The CDR3 totals 11 residues. Germline V gene lookup returns CDR1 GTSNPN and CDR2 SVGIG (reference sequence). Looking up the rest from reference TRBV30 and TRBJ2-7 gives the full variable domain: SQTIHQWPATLVQPVGSPLSLECTVEGTSNPNLYWYRQAAGRGLQLLFYSVGIGQISSEVPQNLSASRPQDRQFILSSKKLLLSDSGFYLCAWTGTFEQYFGPGTRLTVT.

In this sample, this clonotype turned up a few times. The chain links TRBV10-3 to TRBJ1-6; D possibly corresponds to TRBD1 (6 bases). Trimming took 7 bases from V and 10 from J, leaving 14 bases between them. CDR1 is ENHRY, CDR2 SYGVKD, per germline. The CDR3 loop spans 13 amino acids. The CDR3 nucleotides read TGTGCCATCACTCGCGGGGGGACATCACCCCTCCACTTT. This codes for CAITRGGTSPLHF.

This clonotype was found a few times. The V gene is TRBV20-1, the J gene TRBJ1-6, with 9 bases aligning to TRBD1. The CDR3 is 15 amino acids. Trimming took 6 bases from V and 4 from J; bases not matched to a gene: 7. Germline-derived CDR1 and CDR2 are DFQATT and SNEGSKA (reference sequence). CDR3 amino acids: CSARDREGYNSPLHF. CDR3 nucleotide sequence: TGCAGTGCCAGGGACAGGGAAGGGTATAATTCACCCCTCCACTTT.

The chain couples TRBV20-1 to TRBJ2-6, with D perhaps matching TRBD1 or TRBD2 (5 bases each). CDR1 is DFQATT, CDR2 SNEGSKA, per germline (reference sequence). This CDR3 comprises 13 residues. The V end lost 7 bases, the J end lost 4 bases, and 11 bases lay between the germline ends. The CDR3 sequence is CSGMGTGANVLTF. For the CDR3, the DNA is TGCAGTGGTATGGGGACCGGGGCCAACGTCCTGACTTTC.

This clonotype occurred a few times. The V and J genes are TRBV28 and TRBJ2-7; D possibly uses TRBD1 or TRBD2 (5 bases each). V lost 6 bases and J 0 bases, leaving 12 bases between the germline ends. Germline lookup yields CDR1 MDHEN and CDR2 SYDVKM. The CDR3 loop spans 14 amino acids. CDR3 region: CASSSPGPSYEQYF. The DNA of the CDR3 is TGTGCCAGCAGCTCCCCGGGACCCTCCTACGAGCAGTACTTC.

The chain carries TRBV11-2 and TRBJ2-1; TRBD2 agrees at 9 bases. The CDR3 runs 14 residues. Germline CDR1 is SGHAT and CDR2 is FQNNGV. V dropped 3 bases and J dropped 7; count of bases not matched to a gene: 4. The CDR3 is CASSLGGRVNEQFF. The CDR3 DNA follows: TGTGCCAGCAGCTTGGGCGGGAGGGTAAATGAGCAGTTCTTC.

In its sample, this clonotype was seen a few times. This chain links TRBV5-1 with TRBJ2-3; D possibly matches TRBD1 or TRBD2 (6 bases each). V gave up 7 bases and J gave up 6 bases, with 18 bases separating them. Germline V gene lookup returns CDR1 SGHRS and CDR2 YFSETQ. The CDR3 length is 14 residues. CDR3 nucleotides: TGCGCCAGCGCTCCACAGGGCGCGGGGGATACGCAGTATTTT. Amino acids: CASAPQGAGDTQYF.

CDR3 nucleotides: TGTGCCAGCAGCCCCCCGGGACTAGCGGGAGGCGAGCAGTACTTC. It is translated as CASSPPGLAGGEQYF. This chain uses TRBV11-2 with TRBJ2-7, with 15 bases fitting TRBD2. The CDR3 runs to 15 residues. With V trimmed by 5 bases and J by 6 bases, 5 bases remained unmatched. In germline, CDR1 is SGHAT, CDR2 FQNNGV. The whole variable domain, remainder taken from reference TRBV11-2 and TRBJ2-7, is EAGVAQSPRYKIIEKRQSVAFWCNPISGHATLYWYQQILGQGPKLLIQFQNNGVVDDSQLPKDRFSAERLKGVDSTLKIQPAKLEDSAVYLCASSPPGLAGGEQYFGPGTRLTVT.

The CDR3 nucleotides are TGTGCCAGCAGCACTAGTGGCAGCCCGGTCGCGCGGGAGCAGTACTTC. This sequence encodes CASSTSGSPVAREQYF. The genes are TRBV9 and TRBJ2-7; weak D call: TRBD2 (5 bases). Germline CDR1 SGDLS, CDR2 YYNGEE. V was shortened by 4 bases and J by 7 bases, with 24 bases between the two germline ends. The CDR3 consists of 16 residues.

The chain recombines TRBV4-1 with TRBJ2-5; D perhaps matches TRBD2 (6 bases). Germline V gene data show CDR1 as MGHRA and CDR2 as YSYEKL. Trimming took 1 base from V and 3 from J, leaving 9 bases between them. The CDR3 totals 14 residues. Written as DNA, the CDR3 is TGCGCCAGCAGCCAAGGGGACTTAAAAGAGACCCAGTACTTC. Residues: CASSQGDLKETQYF.